This TCR beta chain was identified in a study of cytomegalovirus exposure and HLA in healthy donors. Germline CDR1 is MDHEN and CDR2 is SYDVKM. Trimming took 6 bases from V and 3 from J, leaving 18 bases between them. This CDR3 has 16 residues. Both 60 Vbeta primers and 13 Jbeta primers went into the PCR. Some clones are missing from TCRdb's copy, which holds only in-frame ones; the method was immunoSEQ multiplex PCR. The table lists around 150,000 clones, roughly 80% of them singletons. The sequencing sample was made of PBMCs. The chain links TRBV28 to TRBJ1-5; D might be TRBD1 (6 bases). This clonotype was sampled from a man between 25 and 39 years old in good health and CMV-seronegative. The CDR3 nucleotides are TGTGCCAGCAGCCACAGTCTTGACAGGAACAATCAGCCCCAGCATTTT. Encoded protein: CASSHSLDRNNQPQHF.